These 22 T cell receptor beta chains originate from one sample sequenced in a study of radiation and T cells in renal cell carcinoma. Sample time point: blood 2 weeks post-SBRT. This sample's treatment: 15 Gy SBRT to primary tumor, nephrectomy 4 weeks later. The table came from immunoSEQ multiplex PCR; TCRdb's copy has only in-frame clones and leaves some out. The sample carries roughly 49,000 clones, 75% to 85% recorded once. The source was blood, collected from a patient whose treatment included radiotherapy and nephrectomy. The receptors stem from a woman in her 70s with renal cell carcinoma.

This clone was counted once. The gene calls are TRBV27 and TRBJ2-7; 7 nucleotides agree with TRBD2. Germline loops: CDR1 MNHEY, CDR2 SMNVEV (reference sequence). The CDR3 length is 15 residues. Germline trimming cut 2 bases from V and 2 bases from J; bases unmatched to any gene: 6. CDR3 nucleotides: TGTGCCAGCAGTTTAATGGCGGGAGTTACCTACGAGCAGTACTTC. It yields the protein CASSLMAGVTYEQYF.

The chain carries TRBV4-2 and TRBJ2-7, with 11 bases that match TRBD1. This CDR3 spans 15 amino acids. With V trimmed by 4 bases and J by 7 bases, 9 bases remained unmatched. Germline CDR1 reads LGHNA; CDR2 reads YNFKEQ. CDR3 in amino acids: CASSPGQGGNSEQYF. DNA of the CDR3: TGTGCCAGCAGCCCGGGACAGGGGGGGAATAGTGAGCAGTACTTC.

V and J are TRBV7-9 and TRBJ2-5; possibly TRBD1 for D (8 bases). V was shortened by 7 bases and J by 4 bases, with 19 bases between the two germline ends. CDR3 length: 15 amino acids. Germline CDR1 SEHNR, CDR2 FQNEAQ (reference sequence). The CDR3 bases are TGTGCCAGCACTCGGGGGGCAGGGGGCGGAGAGACCCAGTACTTC. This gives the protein CASTRGAGGGETQYF.

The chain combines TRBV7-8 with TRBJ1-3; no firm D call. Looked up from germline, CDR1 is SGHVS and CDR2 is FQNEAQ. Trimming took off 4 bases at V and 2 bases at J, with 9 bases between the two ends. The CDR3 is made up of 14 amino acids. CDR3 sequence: CASSYTETGNTIYF. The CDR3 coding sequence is TGTGCCAGCAGCTATACAGAGACTGGAAACACCATATATTTT. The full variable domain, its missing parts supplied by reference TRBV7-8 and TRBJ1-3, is GAGVSQSPRYKVAKRGQDVALRCDPISGHVSLFWYQQALGQGPEFLTYFQNEAQLDKSGLPSDRFFAERPEGSVSTLKIQRTQQEDSAVYLCASSYTETGNTIYFGEGSWLTVV.

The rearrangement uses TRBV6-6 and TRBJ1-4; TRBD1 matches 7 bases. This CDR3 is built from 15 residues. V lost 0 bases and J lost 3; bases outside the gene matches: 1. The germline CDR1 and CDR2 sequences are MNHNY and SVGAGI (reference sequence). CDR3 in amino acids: CASSYSTGPNEKLFF. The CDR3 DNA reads TGTGCCAGCAGTTACTCGACAGGGCCTAATGAAAAACTGTTTTTT.

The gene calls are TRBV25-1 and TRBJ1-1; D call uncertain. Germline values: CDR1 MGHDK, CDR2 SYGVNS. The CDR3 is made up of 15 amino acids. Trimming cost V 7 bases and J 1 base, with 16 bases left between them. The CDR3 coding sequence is TGTGCCAGCATCCCTGTAGGCAATAGGAACACTGAAGCTTTCTTT. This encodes CASIPVGNRNTEAFF. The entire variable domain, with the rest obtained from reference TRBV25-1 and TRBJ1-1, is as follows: EADIYQTPRYLVIGTGKKITLECSQTMGHDKMYWYQQDPGMELHLIHYSYGVNSTEKGDLSSESTVSRIRTEHFPLTLESARPSHTSQYLCASIPVGNRNTEAFFGQGTRLTVV.

The CDR3 DNA sequence: TGCGCCAGCAGCCAAGTTACAGGGGGCGTGAGAAACACCATATATTTT. It is translated as CASSQVTGGVRNTIYF. The rearrangement links TRBV4-1 to TRBJ1-3; 9 bases line up with TRBD1. Per germline, CDR1 MGHRA and CDR2 YSYEKL. The CDR3 extends over 16 amino acids. V was clipped by 1 base and J by 5 bases; unmatched bases: 6.

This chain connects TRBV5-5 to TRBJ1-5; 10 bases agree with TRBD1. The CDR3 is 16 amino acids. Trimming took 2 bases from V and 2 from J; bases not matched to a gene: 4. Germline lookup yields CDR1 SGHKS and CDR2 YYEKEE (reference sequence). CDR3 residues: CASSLSGTGGNQPQHF. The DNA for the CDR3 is TGTGCCAGCAGCTTATCCGGGACAGGGGGCAATCAGCCCCAGCATTTT.

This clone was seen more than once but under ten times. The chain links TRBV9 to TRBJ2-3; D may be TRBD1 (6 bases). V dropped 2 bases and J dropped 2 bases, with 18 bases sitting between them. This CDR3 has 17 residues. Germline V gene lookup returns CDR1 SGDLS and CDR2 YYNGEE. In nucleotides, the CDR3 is TGTGCCAGCAGCGTGGGGGCTAGCAGGGGCCCCACAGATACGCAGTATTTT. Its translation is CASSVGASRGPTDTQYF.

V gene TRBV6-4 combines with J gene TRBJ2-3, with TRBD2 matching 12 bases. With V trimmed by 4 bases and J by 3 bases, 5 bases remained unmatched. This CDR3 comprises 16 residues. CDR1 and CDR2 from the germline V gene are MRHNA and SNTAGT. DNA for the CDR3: TGTGCCAGCAGTGTCTCTAGCGGGGGGGCAACAGATACGCAGTATTTT. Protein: CASSVSSGGATDTQYF.

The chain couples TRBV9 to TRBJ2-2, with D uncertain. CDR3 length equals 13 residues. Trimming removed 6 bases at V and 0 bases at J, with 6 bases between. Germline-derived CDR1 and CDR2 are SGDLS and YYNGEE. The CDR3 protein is CASTPSNTGELFF. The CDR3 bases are TGTGCCAGCACCCCGTCGAACACCGGGGAGCTGTTTTTT.

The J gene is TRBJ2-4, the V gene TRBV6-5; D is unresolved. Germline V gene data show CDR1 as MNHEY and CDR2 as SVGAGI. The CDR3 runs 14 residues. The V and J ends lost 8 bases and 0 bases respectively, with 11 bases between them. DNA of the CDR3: TGTGCCAGCCGTTCCCCCATAGCCAAAAACATTCAGTACTTC. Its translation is CASRSPIAKNIQYF.

CDR3 in DNA: TGTGCCAGCAGCTTAGCGGGGCTGAAAGAGACCCAGTACTTC. This gives the protein CASSLAGLKETQYF. The chain recombines TRBV7-7 with TRBJ2-5, with TRBD1 as a possible D gene (5 bases). V lost 0 bases and J lost 3, with 8 bases in between. This CDR3 comprises 14 residues. Germline lookup yields CDR1 SSHAT and CDR2 FNYEAQ (reference sequence).

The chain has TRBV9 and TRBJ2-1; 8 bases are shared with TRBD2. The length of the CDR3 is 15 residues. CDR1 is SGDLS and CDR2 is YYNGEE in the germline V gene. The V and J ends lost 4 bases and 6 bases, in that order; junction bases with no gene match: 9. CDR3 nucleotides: TGTGCCAGCAGCCCGACTAGCGCGTCCGCCAATGAGCAGTTCTTC. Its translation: CASSPTSASANEQFF.

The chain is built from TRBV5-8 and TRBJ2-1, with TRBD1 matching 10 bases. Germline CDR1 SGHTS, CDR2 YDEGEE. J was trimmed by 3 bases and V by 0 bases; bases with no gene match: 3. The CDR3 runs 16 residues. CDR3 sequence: CASSLGTGGFYNEQFF. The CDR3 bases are TGTGCCAGCAGCTTGGGGACAGGGGGTTTCTACAATGAGCAGTTCTTC.

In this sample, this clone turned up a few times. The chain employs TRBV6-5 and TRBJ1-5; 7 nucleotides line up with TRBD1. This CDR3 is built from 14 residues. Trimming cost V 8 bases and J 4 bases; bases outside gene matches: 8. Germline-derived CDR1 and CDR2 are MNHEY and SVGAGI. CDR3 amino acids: CASQRNRGNQPQHF. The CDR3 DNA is TGTGCCAGCCAGCGGAACAGGGGTAATCAGCCCCAGCATTTT.

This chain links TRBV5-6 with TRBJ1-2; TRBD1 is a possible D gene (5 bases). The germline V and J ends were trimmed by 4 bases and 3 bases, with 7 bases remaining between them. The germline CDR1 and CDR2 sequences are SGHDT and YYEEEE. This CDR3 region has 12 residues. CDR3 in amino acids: CASSGTDYGYTF. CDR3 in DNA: TGTGCCAGCAGCGGGACTGACTATGGCTACACCTTC.

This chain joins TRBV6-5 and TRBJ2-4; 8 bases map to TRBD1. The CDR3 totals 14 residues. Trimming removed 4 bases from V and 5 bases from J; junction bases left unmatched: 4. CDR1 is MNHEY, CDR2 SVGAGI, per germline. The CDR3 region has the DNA TGTGCCAGCAGTTCGGGACAGGCCGAAAACATTCAGTACTTC. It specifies CASSSGQAENIQYF.

The CDR3 loop is CASSHAGGLQNEQFF. The CDR3 bases are TGTGCCAGCAGCCATGCGGGGGGACTACAGAATGAGCAGTTCTTC. V is TRBV4-2 and J is TRBJ2-1, with 8 bases lining up with TRBD2. Germline loops: CDR1 LGHNA, CDR2 YNFKEQ. This CDR3 is built from 15 residues. V lost 3 bases to trimming and J lost 7 bases; unmatched junction nucleotides: 8.

The CDR3 bases are TGTGCCAGCTCATTCCTCGGGACAGAAGGGACTGAAGCTTTCTTT. Translation gives CASSFLGTEGTEAFF. V usage is TRBV18 and J usage is TRBJ1-1, with TRBD1 identical over 7 bases. This CDR3 region has 15 residues. Unmatched junction bases numbered 11, after V lost 5 bases and J lost 5 bases. Germline loops: CDR1 KGHSH, CDR2 LQKENI.

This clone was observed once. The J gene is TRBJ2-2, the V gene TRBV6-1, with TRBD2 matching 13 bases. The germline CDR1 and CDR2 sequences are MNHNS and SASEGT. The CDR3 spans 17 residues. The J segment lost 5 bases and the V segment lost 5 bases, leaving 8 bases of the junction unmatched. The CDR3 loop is CASSQGLAGVGTGELFF. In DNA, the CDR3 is TGTGCCAGCAGTCAAGGACTAGCGGGAGTCGGAACCGGGGAGCTGTTTTTT.

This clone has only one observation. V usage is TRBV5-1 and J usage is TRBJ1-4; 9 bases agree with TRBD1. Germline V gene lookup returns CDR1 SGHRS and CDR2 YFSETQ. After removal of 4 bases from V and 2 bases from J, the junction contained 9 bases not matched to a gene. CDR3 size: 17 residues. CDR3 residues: CASSIFPGQGTNEKLFF. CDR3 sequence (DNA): TGCGCCAGCAGCATTTTCCCGGGACAGGGCACTAATGAAAAACTGTTTTTT.